This T cell receptor beta chain was obtained from a study of human T cells and chemical hapten exposure (dated by TCRdb to 2020 to 2023). Concerning the study at large: For sensitization, 2% DPC in acetone was applied to a roughly 2 cm by roughly 2 cm area of upper inner arm skin. Patch testing on the upper back used Finn chambers containing 0.01% DPC, with scoring done after 6 days according to International Contact Dermatitis Research Group standards. Peripheral blood TCR repertoire changes were tracked in vivo in alopecia patients during primary and secondary sensitization to the hapten diphenylcyclopropenone (DPC). The patient cohort, mostly female, included alopecia areata with under or over 50% scalp involvement, alopecia totalis and alopecia universalis. Weekly therapeutic DPC doses were additionally applied to the scalp of patients throughout the roughly 24-week study period. Under 30 alopecia patients gave blood for TCR sequencing at one to four time points (pre-sensitization, 2, 6 and 24 weeks). Blood samples were taken from patients before sensitization (week 0) and at 2, 6 and about 24 weeks after DPC sensitization. Libraries were pooled for sequencing, and per-sample TCR yields varied mainly because of small differences in library volumes within the pool.

According to the study, the label for this sample's time point signals: patch test 3, about 24 weeks after DPC sensitization. The sample's treatment or condition label, decoded: therapeutic diphenylcyclopropenone sensitization with weekly scalp DPC. At each patch-test visit, blood was drawn before the patch test was applied. Patients were eligible if aged 18 to 70, diagnosed with alopecia and judged suitable for DPC therapy, and pregnant patients were excluded. Total RNA was extracted from unfractionated whole blood collected in Tempus Blood RNA tubes. Preparation of the library involved RACE. The instrument given in TCRdb is NextSeq 500. During library preparation, unique molecular identifiers were attached to individual cDNA molecules so that TCRs could be counted in a quantitative, reproducible way. From each blood RNA sample, both TCR alpha and TCR beta chains were sequenced. Processing in the source paper ran as follows. The median number of TCRs per sample was roughly 94,000, ranging from roughly 23,224 to 690,600. V, J and CDR3 annotation of the TCR reads was performed with the Decombinator software suite. Every sample was subsampled to the same number of TCRs (28,000) for the PS versus PT1 abundance plots. TCRs were defined as expanded if absent before sensitization and observed at least eight times at the 2-week time point. TCRdb handled the public reads itself, with Q25 trimming in fastp and clone calling in MiXCR, and kept productive beta chains. Merged by CDR3 protein, the rows form single entries marked with the most common genes and DNA. The V and J calls come from TCRdb's annotation, not from the publication. This sample is represented by under 130,000 distinct CDR3 sequences; less than 40% of them were singletons. 2.5% to 3% of the sample goes to the ten largest clones.

This clonotype was recorded once. The antigen it recognizes is unknown. No base quality information exists; no much larger clone differs at one position. What the study reported, not specific to this receptor: Because all patients had alopecia, a presumed autoimmune disease, the immune response of the patients might differ from that of healthy individuals. Repeated subsampling changed both the strength of the expansion versus patch-test correlation and the threshold at which that correlation became significant. DPC sensitization did not change how many TCRs were above 1 in 1000 frequency, and no evidence was found of alterations in global repertoire structure. Patch test score was positively correlated with the number of PT1 expanded TCRs, with significance at thresholds 8, 16 and 32 but not at 4. Compared with pre-sensitization or healthy control sets, expanded TCRs formed significantly more large CDR3 similarity clusters, which is consistent with antigen-driven responses.

Including the terminal cysteine and phenylalanine, the CDR3 comprises 14 residues. Solely the CDR3 DNA is kept, with 42 bases framed from the first base. V is clipped by 2 bases and J by 6 bases, and the sequence between their germline boundaries is 8 bases long. The sample was whole blood, taken in connection with sensitization to the hapten diphenylcyclopropenone (DPC). Recombination linked TRBV12-3 or TRBV12-4 to TRBJ1-6; a tentative D call is TRBD1 (5 bases match). The TCR sequence derives from a man in his forties with alopecia areata. Some clones in this sample may be carry-over from other donors' samples. CDR3 protein: CASSLSGFNSPLHF. The nucleotides read TGTGCCAGCAGTTTATCAGGGTTTAATTCACCCCTCCACTTT.